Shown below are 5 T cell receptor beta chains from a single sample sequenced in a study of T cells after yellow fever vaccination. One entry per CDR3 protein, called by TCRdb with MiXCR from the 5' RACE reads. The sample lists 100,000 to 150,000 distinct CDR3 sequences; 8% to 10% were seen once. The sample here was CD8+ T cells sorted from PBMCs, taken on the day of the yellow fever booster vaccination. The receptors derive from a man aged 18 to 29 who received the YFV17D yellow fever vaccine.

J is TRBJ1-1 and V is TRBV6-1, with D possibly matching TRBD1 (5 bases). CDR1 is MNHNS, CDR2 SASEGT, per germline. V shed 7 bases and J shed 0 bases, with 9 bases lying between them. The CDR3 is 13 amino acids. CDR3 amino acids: CASTRGMNTEAFF. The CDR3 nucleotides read TGTGCCAGCACGCGGGGCATGAACACTGAAGCTTTCTTT.

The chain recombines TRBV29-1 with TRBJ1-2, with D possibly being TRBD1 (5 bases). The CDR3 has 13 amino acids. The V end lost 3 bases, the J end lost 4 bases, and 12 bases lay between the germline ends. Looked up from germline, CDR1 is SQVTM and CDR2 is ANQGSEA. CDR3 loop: CSVDQGNIYGYTF. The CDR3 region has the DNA TGCAGCGTTGATCAGGGTAACATCTATGGCTACACCTTC.

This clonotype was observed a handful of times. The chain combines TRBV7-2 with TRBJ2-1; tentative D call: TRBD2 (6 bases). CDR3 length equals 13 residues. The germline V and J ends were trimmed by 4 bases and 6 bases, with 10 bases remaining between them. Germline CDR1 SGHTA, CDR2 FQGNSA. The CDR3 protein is CASSSWTINEQFF. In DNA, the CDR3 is TGTGCCAGCAGCTCGTGGACTATCAATGAGCAGTTCTTC.

The CDR3 DNA reads as TGTGCCAGCGGTCAGGGGAAGAACACTGAAGCTTTCTTT. Translating it yields CASGQGKNTEAFF. This chain connects TRBV27 to TRBJ1-1, with D possibly TRBD1 on 6 matching bases. The length of the CDR3 is 13 residues. In germline, CDR1 is MNHEY, CDR2 SMNVEV (reference sequence). The V end lost 8 bases, the J end lost 1 base, and 11 bases lay between the germline ends.

The CDR3 sequence is CASSLGNREMTNEKLFF. In DNA, the CDR3 is TGTGCCAGCAGCTTAGGAAACAGGGAGATGACTAATGAAAAACTGTTTTTT. The rearrangement uses TRBV7-9 and TRBJ1-4; the D gene is possibly TRBD1 (6 bases). There are 17 residues in the CDR3. CDR1 and CDR2 from the germline V gene are SEHNR and FQNEAQ (reference sequence). V lost 1 base and J 2 bases, leaving 14 bases between the germline ends.